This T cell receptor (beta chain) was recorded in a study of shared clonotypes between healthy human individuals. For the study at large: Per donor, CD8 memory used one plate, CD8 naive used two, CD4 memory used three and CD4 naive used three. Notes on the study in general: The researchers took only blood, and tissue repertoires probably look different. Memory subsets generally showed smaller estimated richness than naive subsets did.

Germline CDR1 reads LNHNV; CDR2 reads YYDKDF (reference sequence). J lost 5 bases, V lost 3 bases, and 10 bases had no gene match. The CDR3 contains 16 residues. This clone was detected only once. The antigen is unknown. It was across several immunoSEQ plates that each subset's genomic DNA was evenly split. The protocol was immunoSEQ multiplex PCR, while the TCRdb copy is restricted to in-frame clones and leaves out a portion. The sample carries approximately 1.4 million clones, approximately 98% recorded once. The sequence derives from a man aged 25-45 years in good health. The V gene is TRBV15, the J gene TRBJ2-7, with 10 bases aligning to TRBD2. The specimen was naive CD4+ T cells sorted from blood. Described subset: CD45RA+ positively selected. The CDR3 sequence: CATSRLGLALRDEQYF. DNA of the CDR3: TGTGCCACCAGCAGGTTGGGACTAGCGCTTCGGGACGAGCAGTACTTC. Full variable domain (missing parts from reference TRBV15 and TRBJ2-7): DAMVIQNPRYQVTQFGKPVTLSCSQTLNHNVMYWYQQKSSQAPKLLFHYYDKDFNNEADTPDNFQSRRPNTSFCFLDIRSPGLGDTAMYLCATSRLGLALRDEQYFGPGTRLTVT.